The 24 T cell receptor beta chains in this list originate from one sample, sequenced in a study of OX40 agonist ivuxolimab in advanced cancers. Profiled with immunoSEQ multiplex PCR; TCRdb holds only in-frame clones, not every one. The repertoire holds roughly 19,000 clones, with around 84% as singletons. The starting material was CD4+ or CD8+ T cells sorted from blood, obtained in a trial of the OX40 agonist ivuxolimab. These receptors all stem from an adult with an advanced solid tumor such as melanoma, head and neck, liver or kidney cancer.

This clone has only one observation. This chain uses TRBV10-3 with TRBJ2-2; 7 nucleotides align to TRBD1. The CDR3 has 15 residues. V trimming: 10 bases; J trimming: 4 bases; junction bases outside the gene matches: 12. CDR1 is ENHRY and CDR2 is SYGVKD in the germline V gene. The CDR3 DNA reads TGTGCCAACTCCGCCGGGACAGCCCTCACCGGGGAGCTGTTTTTT. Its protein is CANSAGTALTGELFF.

The CDR3 loop reads CASSDLTGGLEGYTF. The CDR3 nucleotides read TGCGCCAGCAGCGACCTGACAGGGGGACTCGAGGGCTACACCTTC. The chain employs TRBV5-1 and TRBJ1-2; 9 bases agree with TRBD1. Unmatched junction bases numbered 12, after V lost 4 bases and J lost 8 bases. CDR1 is SGHRS and CDR2 is YFSETQ in the germline V gene. The CDR3 has 15 amino acids.

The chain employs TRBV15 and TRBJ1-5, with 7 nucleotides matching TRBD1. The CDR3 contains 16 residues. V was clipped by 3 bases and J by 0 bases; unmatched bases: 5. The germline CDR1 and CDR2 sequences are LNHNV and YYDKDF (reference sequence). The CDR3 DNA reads TGTGCCACCAGCAGGAGGGGGCTGTATAGCAATCAGCCCCAGCATTTT. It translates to CATSRRGLYSNQPQHF.

In nucleotides, the CDR3 is TGTGCCAGCAGCTTAAGCGGCACAGATACGCAGTATTTT. Amino acid sequence: CASSLSGTDTQYF. The chain combines TRBV7-9 with TRBJ2-3; D gene uncertain. V was pared by 2 bases and J by 1 base, with 4 bases between. There are 13 residues in the CDR3. Per germline, CDR1 SEHNR and CDR2 FQNEAQ (reference sequence).

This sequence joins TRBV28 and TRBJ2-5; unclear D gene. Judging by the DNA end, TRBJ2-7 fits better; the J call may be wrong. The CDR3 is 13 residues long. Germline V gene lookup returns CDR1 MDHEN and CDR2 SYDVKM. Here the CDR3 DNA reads TGTGCCAGCATCCTCTCCGCTGGTAGCGAGCAGTACTTC. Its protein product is CASILSAGSEQYF.

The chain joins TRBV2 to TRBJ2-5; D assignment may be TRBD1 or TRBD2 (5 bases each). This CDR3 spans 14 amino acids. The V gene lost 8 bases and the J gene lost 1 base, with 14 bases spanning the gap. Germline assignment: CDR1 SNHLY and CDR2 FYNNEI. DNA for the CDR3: TGTGCCAGCGGACCCGGGGCTTCCCAAGAGACCCAGTACTTC. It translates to CASGPGASQETQYF.

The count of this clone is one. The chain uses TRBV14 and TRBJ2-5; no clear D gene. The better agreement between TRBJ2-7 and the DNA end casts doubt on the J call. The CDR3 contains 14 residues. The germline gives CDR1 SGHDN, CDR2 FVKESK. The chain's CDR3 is CASSQYLSSYEQYF. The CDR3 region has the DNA TGTGCCAGCAGCCAGTACTTGAGCTCCTACGAGCAGTACTTC.

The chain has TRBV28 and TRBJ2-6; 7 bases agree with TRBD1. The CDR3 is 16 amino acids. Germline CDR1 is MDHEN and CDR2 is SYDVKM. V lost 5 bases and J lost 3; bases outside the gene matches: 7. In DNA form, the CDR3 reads TGTGCCAGCAGTCCCCAAGGGGGCGGTGGGGCCAACGTCCTGACTTTC. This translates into CASSPQGGGGANVLTF.

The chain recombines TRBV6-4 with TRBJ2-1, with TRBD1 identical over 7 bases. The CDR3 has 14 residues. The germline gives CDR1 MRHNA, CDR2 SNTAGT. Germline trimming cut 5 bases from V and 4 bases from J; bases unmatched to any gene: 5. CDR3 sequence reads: CASSTGTEYNEQFF. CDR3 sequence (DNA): TGTGCCAGCAGTACCGGGACAGAGTACAATGAGCAGTTCTTC.

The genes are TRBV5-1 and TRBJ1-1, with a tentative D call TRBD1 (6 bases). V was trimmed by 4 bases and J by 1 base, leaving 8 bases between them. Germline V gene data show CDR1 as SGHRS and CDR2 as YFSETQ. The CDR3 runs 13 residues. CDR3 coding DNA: TGCGCCAGCAGCGGGGGGCCGAACACTGAAGCTTTCTTT. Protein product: CASSGGPNTEAFF.

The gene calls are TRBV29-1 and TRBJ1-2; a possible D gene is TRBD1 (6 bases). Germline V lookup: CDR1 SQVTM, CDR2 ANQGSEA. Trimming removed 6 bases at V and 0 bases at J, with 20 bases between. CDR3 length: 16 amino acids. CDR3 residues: CSVPEGGPQSNYGYTF. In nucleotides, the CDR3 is TGCAGCGTACCCGAGGGGGGCCCACAATCTAACTATGGCTACACCTTC.

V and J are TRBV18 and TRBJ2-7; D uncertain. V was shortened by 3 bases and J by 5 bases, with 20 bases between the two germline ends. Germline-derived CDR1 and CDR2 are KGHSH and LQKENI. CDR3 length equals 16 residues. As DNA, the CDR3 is TGTGCCAGCTCACCTCAGGCCAGGATCTCCTCTCACGAGCAGTACTTC. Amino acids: CASSPQARISSHEQYF.

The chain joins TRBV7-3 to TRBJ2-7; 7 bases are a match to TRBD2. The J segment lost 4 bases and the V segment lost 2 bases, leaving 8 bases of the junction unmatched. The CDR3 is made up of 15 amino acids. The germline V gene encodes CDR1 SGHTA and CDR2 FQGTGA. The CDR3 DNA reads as TGTGCCAGCAGCTTATTGGCGGGAGAAAATTACGAGCAGTACTTC. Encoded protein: CASSLLAGENYEQYF.

DNA for the CDR3: TGTGCCAGCAGCGTAGAATTGCAGGGAGTAGCTGGAAACACCATATATTTT. Protein: CASSVELQGVAGNTIYF. The V call is TRBV9, the J call TRBJ1-3; the D gene is possibly TRBD1 (5 bases). Germline-derived CDR1 and CDR2 are SGDLS and YYNGEE. This CDR3 is 17 amino acids long. Trimming left V 0 bases short and J 2 bases short, with 15 bases between.

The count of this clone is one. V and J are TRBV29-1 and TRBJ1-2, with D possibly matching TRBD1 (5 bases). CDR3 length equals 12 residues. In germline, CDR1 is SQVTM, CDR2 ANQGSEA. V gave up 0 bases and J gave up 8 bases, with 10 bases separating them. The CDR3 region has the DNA TGCAGCGTTGAAGATCAAAAGGGGGGCTACACCTTC. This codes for CSVEDQKGGYTF.

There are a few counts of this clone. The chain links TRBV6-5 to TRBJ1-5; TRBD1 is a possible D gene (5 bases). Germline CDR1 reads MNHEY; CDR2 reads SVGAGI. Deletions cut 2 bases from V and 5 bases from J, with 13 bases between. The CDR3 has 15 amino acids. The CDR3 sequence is CASSYSGGTDQPQHF. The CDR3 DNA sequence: TGTGCCAGCAGTTACAGTGGGGGGACGGATCAGCCCCAGCATTTT.

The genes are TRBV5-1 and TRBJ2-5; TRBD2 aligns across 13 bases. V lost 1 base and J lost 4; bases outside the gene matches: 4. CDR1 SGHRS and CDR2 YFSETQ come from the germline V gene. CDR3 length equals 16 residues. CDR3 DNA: TGCGCCAGCAGCTTGTCTGGACTAGCGGGGGCAGAGACCCAGTACTTC. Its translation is CASSLSGLAGAETQYF.

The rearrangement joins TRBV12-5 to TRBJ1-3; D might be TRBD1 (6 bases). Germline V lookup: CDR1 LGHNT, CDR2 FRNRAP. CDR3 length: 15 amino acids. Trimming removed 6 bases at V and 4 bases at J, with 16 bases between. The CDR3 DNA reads TGTGCTAGTGGATGGACAGCAGACCGAGGAAACACCATATATTTT. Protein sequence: CASGWTADRGNTIYF.

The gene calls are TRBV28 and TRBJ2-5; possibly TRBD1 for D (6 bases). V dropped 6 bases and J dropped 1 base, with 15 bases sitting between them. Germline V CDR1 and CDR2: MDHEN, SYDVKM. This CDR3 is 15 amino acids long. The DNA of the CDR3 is TGTGCCAGCAGCTCCCCAGGGGTTCCCCAAGAGACCCAGTACTTC. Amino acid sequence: CASSSPGVPQETQYF.

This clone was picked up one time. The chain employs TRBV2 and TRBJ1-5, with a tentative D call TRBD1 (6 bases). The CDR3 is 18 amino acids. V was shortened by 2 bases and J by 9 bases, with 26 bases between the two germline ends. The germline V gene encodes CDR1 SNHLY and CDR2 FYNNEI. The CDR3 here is CASSESLSRGSIGRPQHF. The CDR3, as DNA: TGTGCCAGCAGTGAAAGTCTCTCCAGGGGTTCAATTGGACGGCCCCAGCATTTT.

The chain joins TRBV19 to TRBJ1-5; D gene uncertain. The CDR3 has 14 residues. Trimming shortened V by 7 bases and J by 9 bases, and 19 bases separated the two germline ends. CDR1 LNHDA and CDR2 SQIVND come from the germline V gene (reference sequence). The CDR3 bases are TGTGCCAGTACCCAAACCCCAACAGATCGGCCCCAGCATTTT. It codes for CASTQTPTDRPQHF.

CDR3 amino acids: CASSLNGNALSGELFF. Written as DNA, the CDR3 is TGTGCCAGCAGCTTAAACGGGAATGCCTTGTCCGGGGAGCTGTTTTTT. This rearrangement joins TRBV7-3 to TRBJ2-2; weak D call: TRBD2 (5 bases). Trimming stripped 1 base from V and 6 bases from J, with 15 bases between. CDR1 is SGHTA, CDR2 FQGTGA, per germline. This CDR3 comprises 16 residues.

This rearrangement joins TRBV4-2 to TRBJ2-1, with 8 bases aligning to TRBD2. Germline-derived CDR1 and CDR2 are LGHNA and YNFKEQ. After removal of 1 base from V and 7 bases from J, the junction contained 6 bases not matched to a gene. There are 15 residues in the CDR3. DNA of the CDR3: TGTGCCAGCAGCCAAGGCGACGGGAGGGGTAATGAGCAGTTCTTC. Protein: CASSQGDGRGNEQFF.

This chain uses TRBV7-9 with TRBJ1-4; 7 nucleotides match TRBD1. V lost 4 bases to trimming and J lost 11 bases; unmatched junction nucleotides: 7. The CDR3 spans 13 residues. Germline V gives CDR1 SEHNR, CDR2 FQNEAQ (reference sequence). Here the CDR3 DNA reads TGTGCCAGCAGCTCAGGGGGGGCAGCCAAACTGTTTTTT. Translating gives CASSSGGAAKLFF.